A selection of T cell receptor beta chains follows, all from one sample in a study of T cells after yellow fever vaccination. TCRdb re-derived calls from the 5' RACE reads in MiXCR, one entry per CDR3 protein. The sample lists 240,000 or so distinct CDR3 sequences; 6.9% were seen once. The sequences come from CD4+ T cells sorted from PBMCs, collected 15 days after the yellow fever booster vaccination. The receptors stem from a man younger than 45 who received the YFV17D yellow fever vaccine. Both conserved end residues are part of each CDR3. The D gene is left open where the match is weak. Size is stated for part of the rows, as once, few or many counts, or as a class when the clone is expanded.

v_call: TRBV14; clone_size: few; d_call: TRBD2; j_call: TRBJ2-1; cdr3_nt: TGTGCCAGCAGCCCGGGACTAGCAACTTACAATGAGCAGTTCTTC; cdr3_aa: CASSPGLATYNEQFF
v_call: TRBV7-9; clone_size: NA; d_call: NA; j_call: TRBJ2-1; cdr3_nt: TGTGCCAGCAGCTACAGTGGGGCAAAATCTTACAATGAGCAGTTCTTC; cdr3_aa: CASSYSGAKSYNEQFF
v_call: TRBV6-2/TRBV6-3; clone_size: NA; d_call: NA; j_call: TRBJ2-6; cdr3_nt: TGTGCCAGCAGCCAATCTGGGATGGCCAACGTCCTGACTTTC; cdr3_aa: CASSQSGMANVLTF
v_call: TRBV6-1; clone_size: NA; d_call: TRBD2; j_call: TRBJ2-7; cdr3_nt: TGTGCCAGCACCCGGGGAACGGGGGGACTCCACGAGCAGTACTTC; cdr3_aa: CASTRGTGGLHEQYF
v_call: TRBV24-1; clone_size: few; d_call: NA; j_call: TRBJ1-2; cdr3_nt: TGTGCCACCAGTCCCGGGAACTATGGCTACACCTTC; cdr3_aa: CATSPGNYGYTF
v_call: TRBV10-2; clone_size: many; d_call: TRBD2; j_call: TRBJ2-1; cdr3_nt: TGCGCCAGCAGACTAGCGGGAGGGGGAAATGAGCAGTTCTTC; cdr3_aa: CASRLAGGGNEQFF
v_call: TRBV5-6; clone_size: few; d_call: NA; j_call: TRBJ2-7; cdr3_nt: TGTGCCAGCAGCTTGCGATGGGGCGGCAGCGAGCAGTACTTC; cdr3_aa: CASSLRWGGSEQYF
v_call: TRBV19; clone_size: few; d_call: TRBD1; j_call: TRBJ1-1; cdr3_nt: TGTGCCAGTAGTAAACGGACAGGGATGGGCGCTGAAGCTTTCTTT; cdr3_aa: CASSKRTGMGAEAFF
v_call: TRBV6-5; clone_size: few; d_call: TRBD1; j_call: TRBJ2-4; cdr3_nt: TGTGCCAGCAGTTACTCGGCCCATCGGACAGGGGGCAACATTCAGTACTTC; cdr3_aa: CASSYSAHRTGGNIQYF
v_call: TRBV7-2; clone_size: NA; d_call: NA; j_call: TRBJ1-4; cdr3_nt: TGTGCCAGCAGCTCACTAGGACCAGGCTTAACTAATGAAAAACTGTTTTTT; cdr3_aa: CASSSLGPGLTNEKLFF
v_call: TRBV12-3/TRBV12-4; clone_size: many; d_call: TRBD2; j_call: TRBJ2-5; cdr3_nt: TGTGCCAGCAGTCCTTGGGGGAGGGCCAGGGAGACCCAGTACTTC; cdr3_aa: CASSPWGRARETQYF
v_call: TRBV6-5; clone_size: NA; d_call: TRBD1; j_call: TRBJ2-2; cdr3_nt: TGTGCCAGCAGTTACGGGGCAGGGGGTAGCACCGGGGAGCTGTTTTTT; cdr3_aa: CASSYGAGGSTGELFF
v_call: TRBV20-1; clone_size: many; d_call: NA; j_call: TRBJ2-7; cdr3_nt: TGCAGTGCTAGCGCAAACTCCTACGAGCAGTACTTC; cdr3_aa: CSASANSYEQYF
v_call: TRBV5-5; clone_size: NA; d_call: NA; j_call: TRBJ2-1; cdr3_nt: TGTGCCAGCAGCCCCGGGGCAGGGACTTACAATGAGCAGTTCTTC; cdr3_aa: CASSPGAGTYNEQFF
v_call: TRBV7-9; clone_size: many; d_call: NA; j_call: TRBJ2-1; cdr3_nt: TGTGCCAGCAGCTTAGATGGGACGTTGGGGGACAATGAGCAGTTCTTC; cdr3_aa: CASSLDGTLGDNEQFF
v_call: TRBV4-3; clone_size: few; d_call: TRBD2; j_call: TRBJ2-3; cdr3_nt: TGCGCCAGCAGCGCCGGACTAGCGGGAGGGCCCCCAGATACGCAGTATTTT; cdr3_aa: CASSAGLAGGPPDTQYF
v_call: TRBV5-5; clone_size: many; d_call: NA; j_call: TRBJ1-5; cdr3_nt: TGTGCCAGCAGCTTGAGGGATGATCGGGAACAGCCCCAGCATTTT; cdr3_aa: CASSLRDDREQPQHF
v_call: TRBV20-1; clone_size: NA; d_call: TRBD1; j_call: TRBJ2-6; cdr3_nt: TGCAGTGCTGCCCGACAGGGAACGACTGGGGCCAACGTCCTGACTTTC; cdr3_aa: CSAARQGTTGANVLTF
v_call: TRBV7-2; clone_size: many; d_call: NA; j_call: TRBJ2-5; cdr3_nt: TGTGCCAGCAGCTTAGGGCTTCAGGTCCGGGAGACCCAGTACTTC; cdr3_aa: CASSLGLQVRETQYF
v_call: TRBV12-3/TRBV12-4; clone_size: once; d_call: TRBD2; j_call: TRBJ2-7; cdr3_nt: TGTGCCAGCAATCCGGGACTAGCGGGAGATCGCGAGCAGTACTTC; cdr3_aa: CASNPGLAGDREQYF
v_call: TRBV6-2/TRBV6-3; clone_size: few; d_call: NA; j_call: TRBJ2-5; cdr3_nt: TGTGCCAGCAGTTACTCGTTGGGTAGCTTAGGAGAGACCCAGTACTTC; cdr3_aa: CASSYSLGSLGETQYF
v_call: TRBV5-1; clone_size: NA; d_call: NA; j_call: TRBJ2-1; cdr3_nt: TGCGCCAGCAGCTTAAATAGCGGCTCCTACAATGAGCAGTTCTTC; cdr3_aa: CASSLNSGSYNEQFF
v_call: TRBV7-6; clone_size: NA; d_call: TRBD2; j_call: TRBJ2-7; cdr3_nt: TGTGCCAGCAGCTTGACCGGGACTACTAACTACGAGCAGTACTTC; cdr3_aa: CASSLTGTTNYEQYF
v_call: TRBV5-1; clone_size: many; d_call: TRBD2; j_call: TRBJ2-5; cdr3_nt: TGCGCCAGCAGTTTGGAAGGACTAGCGACTCAAGAGACCCAGTACTTC; cdr3_aa: CASSLEGLATQETQYF
v_call: TRBV12-3/TRBV12-4; clone_size: few; d_call: NA; j_call: TRBJ2-3; cdr3_nt: TGTGCCAGCAGTTTCCCGGGGTTCCTCACAGATACGCAGTATTTT; cdr3_aa: CASSFPGFLTDTQYF
v_call: TRBV4-1; clone_size: few; d_call: NA; j_call: TRBJ2-1; cdr3_nt: TGCGCCAGCAGCCATTTTCCGGGATACGACTACAATGAGCAGTTCTTC; cdr3_aa: CASSHFPGYDYNEQFF
v_call: TRBV7-9; clone_size: few; d_call: TRBD1; j_call: TRBJ1-1; cdr3_nt: TGTGCCAGCAGCCTTACAGGGGGGGGAAATGAAGCTTTCTTT; cdr3_aa: CASSLTGGGNEAFF
v_call: TRBV20-1; clone_size: few; d_call: NA; j_call: TRBJ1-5; cdr3_nt: TGCAGTGCTAGAGATTTCGGCTACAATCAGCCCCAGCATTTT; cdr3_aa: CSARDFGYNQPQHF
v_call: TRBV6-2/TRBV6-3; clone_size: NA; d_call: NA; j_call: TRBJ2-5; cdr3_nt: TGTGCCAGCAGTTGGACACGGCCAGAGACCCAGTACTTC; cdr3_aa: CASSWTRPETQYF
v_call: TRBV19; clone_size: many; d_call: TRBD2; j_call: TRBJ2-2; cdr3_nt: TGTGCCAGTAGTATAGACGCCCGAACTTCTAGCGGCCCTCGTATAGGGGAGCTGTTTTTT; cdr3_aa: CASSIDARTSSGPRIGELFF
v_call: TRBV5-6; clone_size: NA; d_call: NA; j_call: TRBJ2-1; cdr3_nt: TGTGCCAGCAGCTTGGCGGGAGGACAAGGGGGGGACTTC; cdr3_aa: CASSLAGGQGGDF
v_call: TRBV5-1; clone_size: few; d_call: NA; j_call: TRBJ2-7; cdr3_nt: TGCGCCAGCAGCTTGAGGGGGACACCCTACGAGCAGTACTTC; cdr3_aa: CASSLRGTPYEQYF
v_call: TRBV4-2; clone_size: few; d_call: NA; j_call: TRBJ1-5; cdr3_nt: TGTGCCAGCAGCCAAGACCCCCGACAGCCCCAGCATTTT; cdr3_aa: CASSQDPRQPQHF
v_call: TRBV12-5; clone_size: many; d_call: NA; j_call: TRBJ1-2; cdr3_nt: TGTGCTAGTGGTTTGACGGCCTATGGCTACACCTTC; cdr3_aa: CASGLTAYGYTF
v_call: TRBV5-1; clone_size: few; d_call: NA; j_call: TRBJ2-3; cdr3_nt: TGCGCCAGCAGCTCCGGGACACCCGGGGATACGCAGTATTTT; cdr3_aa: CASSSGTPGDTQYF
v_call: TRBV7-2; clone_size: many; d_call: NA; j_call: TRBJ2-3; cdr3_nt: TGTGCCAGCAGCTTATGGTCCGGAAAATTACCCACAGATACGCAGTATTTT; cdr3_aa: CASSLWSGKLPTDTQYF
v_call: TRBV20-1; clone_size: many; d_call: TRBD2; j_call: TRBJ2-7; cdr3_nt: TGCAGTGCTAGAGATAGCGGGCAATTCTACGAGCAGTACTTC; cdr3_aa: CSARDSGQFYEQYF
v_call: TRBV20-1; clone_size: many; d_call: NA; j_call: TRBJ1-1; cdr3_nt: TGCAGTCCTTCGGACGGACGGAACACTGAAGCTTTCTTT; cdr3_aa: CSPSDGRNTEAFF
v_call: TRBV12-3/TRBV12-4; clone_size: many; d_call: NA; j_call: TRBJ2-3; cdr3_nt: TGTGCCAGCAGTTTAATGAGCTTTGGCACAGATACGCAGTATTTT; cdr3_aa: CASSLMSFGTDTQYF
v_call: TRBV20-1; clone_size: few; d_call: NA; j_call: TRBJ2-3; cdr3_nt: TGCAGTGGGGGAGGAGGCACAGATACGCAGTATTTT; cdr3_aa: CSGGGGTDTQYF
v_call: TRBV5-1; clone_size: many; d_call: TRBD2; j_call: TRBJ2-5; cdr3_nt: TGCGCCAGCAGCTCCGGGACTACGCAAGAGACCCAGTACTTC; cdr3_aa: CASSSGTTQETQYF
v_call: TRBV9; clone_size: few; d_call: TRBD2; j_call: TRBJ2-2; cdr3_nt: TGTGCCAGCAGCGTAGCTCCTAGCGGGAGGGCGAACACCGGGGAGCTGTTTTTT; cdr3_aa: CASSVAPSGRANTGELFF
v_call: TRBV6-1; clone_size: NA; d_call: NA; j_call: TRBJ2-5; cdr3_nt: TGTGCCAGCAGCCCTGGACTGCTTCAAGAGACCCAGTACTTC; cdr3_aa: CASSPGLLQETQYF
v_call: TRBV7-3; clone_size: few; d_call: TRBD2; j_call: TRBJ2-1; cdr3_nt: TGTGCCAGCATTGCCCGGGGACTAGCGGGGGGGGTCTACAATGAGCAGTTCTTC; cdr3_aa: CASIARGLAGGVYNEQFF
v_call: TRBV5-5; clone_size: NA; d_call: NA; j_call: TRBJ2-1; cdr3_nt: TGTGCCAGCAGCCCGGCCCTAAGGGGAGAGCAGTTCTTC; cdr3_aa: CASSPALRGEQFF
v_call: TRBV20-1; clone_size: few; d_call: NA; j_call: TRBJ2-7; cdr3_nt: TGCAGTGCTAGACAAGGGTCTCTCAACGAGCAGTACTTC; cdr3_aa: CSARQGSLNEQYF
v_call: TRBV29-1; clone_size: NA; d_call: NA; j_call: TRBJ2-3; cdr3_nt: TGCAGCGTTGAAGGCAGGTCCCTAAGCACAGATACGCAGTATTTT; cdr3_aa: CSVEGRSLSTDTQYF
v_call: TRBV24-1; clone_size: many; d_call: TRBD1; j_call: TRBJ2-5; cdr3_nt: TGTGCCACCAGTGAAGTGACAGGGATCGTAGAGACCCAGTACTTC; cdr3_aa: CATSEVTGIVETQYF
v_call: TRBV3-1; clone_size: few; d_call: NA; j_call: TRBJ2-1; cdr3_nt: TGTGCCAGCAGCCAAGAGAGTAGGGGTGAGCAGTTCTTC; cdr3_aa: CASSQESRGEQFF
v_call: TRBV6-2/TRBV6-3; clone_size: few; d_call: TRBD2; j_call: TRBJ2-1; cdr3_nt: TGTGCCAGCACCATAAGGATGTTAGCGGGGTCGCAGTTCTTC; cdr3_aa: CASTIRMLAGSQFF
v_call: TRBV12-3/TRBV12-4; clone_size: few; d_call: NA; j_call: TRBJ2-4; cdr3_nt: TGTGCCAGCAGTTATCAGGGTCGGGAAAACATTCAGTACTTC; cdr3_aa: CASSYQGRENIQYF
v_call: TRBV7-2; clone_size: few; d_call: NA; j_call: TRBJ2-4; cdr3_nt: TGTGCCAGCAGCTCGAGCGTAAACATTCAGTACTTC; cdr3_aa: CASSSSVNIQYF
v_call: TRBV20-1; clone_size: few; d_call: TRBD2; j_call: TRBJ2-3; cdr3_nt: TGCAGTGCCCGCCCCCCTAGCGGGAGTATAACAGATACGCAGTATTTT; cdr3_aa: CSARPPSGSITDTQYF
v_call: TRBV5-6; clone_size: few; d_call: NA; j_call: TRBJ1-1; cdr3_nt: TGTGCCAGCAGCTTGTGGGTATTCGGGGGCGCTTTCTTT; cdr3_aa: CASSLWVFGGAFF
v_call: TRBV29-1; clone_size: many; d_call: NA; j_call: TRBJ2-2; cdr3_nt: TGCAGCGGACAACGGGGTGTAGCCGGGGAGCTGTTTTTT; cdr3_aa: CSGQRGVAGELFF
v_call: TRBV7-1; clone_size: NA; d_call: NA; j_call: TRBJ2-7; cdr3_nt: TGTGCCAGCAGCCCCCGACTCTCTCGGGGGCACGAGCAGTACTTC; cdr3_aa: CASSPRLSRGHEQYF
v_call: TRBV2; clone_size: NA; d_call: NA; j_call: TRBJ2-5; cdr3_nt: TGTGCCAGCGGAAAAGATACTAGCAGCCAAAAAGAGACCCAGTACTTC; cdr3_aa: CASGKDTSSQKETQYF